This T cell receptor (beta chain) was documented in a study of OX40 agonist ivuxolimab in advanced cancers. Looking at the study overall: Eligibility admitted prior anti-PD-1, anti-PD-L1 or anti-CTLA-4 therapy; about 40% had some.

Assay used: immunoSEQ multiplex PCR; TCRdb lists only in-frame clones, some missing. The sample has about 80,000 clones, about nine tenths seen once. The V gene's germline CDR1 is SEHNR and CDR2 FQNEAQ (reference sequence). V lost 3 bases to trimming and J lost 5 bases, with 14 bases between them. The CDR3 totals 14 residues. General study results and limits: CD4+ and CD8+ blood T cells expanded clonally by week 6 at 0.1 to 3.0 mg/kg. More expanded clones were found, on average, in CD8+ than in CD4+ T cells. Compared with others, partial responders at 0.1-3.0 mg/kg displayed clonal expansion among the lowest.

Points on this clone: Antigen unknown.

The chain is built from TRBV7-9 and TRBJ2-7, with D perhaps TRBD2 (6 bases). This sample comprised CD4+ or CD8+ T cells sorted from blood, obtained in a trial of the OX40 agonist ivuxolimab. This TCR came from an adult with an advanced solid tumor such as melanoma, head and neck, liver or kidney cancer. CDR3 sequence reads: CASSLRDSLNEQYF. DNA of the CDR3: TGTGCCAGCAGCTTGAGGGACTCCCTTAACGAGCAGTACTTC.